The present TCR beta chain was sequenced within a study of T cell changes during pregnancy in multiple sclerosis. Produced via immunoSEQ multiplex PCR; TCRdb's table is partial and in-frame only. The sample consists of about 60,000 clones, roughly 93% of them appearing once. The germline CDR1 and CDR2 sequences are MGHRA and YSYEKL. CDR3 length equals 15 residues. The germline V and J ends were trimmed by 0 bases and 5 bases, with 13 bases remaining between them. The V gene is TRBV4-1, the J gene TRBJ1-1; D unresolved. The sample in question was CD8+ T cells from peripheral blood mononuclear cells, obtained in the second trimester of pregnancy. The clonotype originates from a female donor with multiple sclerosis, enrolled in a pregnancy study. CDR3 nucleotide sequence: TGCGCCAGCAGCCAAGATCCGGCAGGAGGGACTGAAGCTTTCTTT. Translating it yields CASSQDPAGGTEAFF.